Presented here are 7 T cell receptor beta chains from one specimen sequenced in a study of human T cells and chemical hapten exposure. TCRdb re-called the RACE reads with MiXCR, one entry per CDR3 protein. The table has roughly 380,000 distinct CDR3 sequences, approximately 5.1% seen once. Described time point: pre-sensitization, week 0. As for treatment: therapeutic diphenylcyclopropenone sensitization with weekly scalp DPC. The specimen was whole blood, collected in connection with sensitization to the hapten diphenylcyclopropenone (DPC). These receptors came from a woman between 45 and 60 years old with alopecia areata. Some clones in this sample may be carry-over from other donors' samples.

In this sample, this clonotype turned up a few times. The chain is built from TRBV25-1 and TRBJ1-3; 7 nucleotides align to TRBD1. V lost 6 bases and J lost 0; bases outside the gene matches: 5. Germline lookup yields CDR1 MGHDK and CDR2 SYGVNS. The CDR3 totals 15 residues. CDR3 nucleotides: TGTGCCAGCAGCTGGGGACAGCACTCTGGAAACACCATATATTTT. Translation: CASSWGQHSGNTIYF.

This clonotype was counted a few times. The rearrangement links TRBV6-2 or TRBV6-3 to TRBJ2-4; the D is unclear. V lost 1 base, J lost 7 bases, and 11 bases lay in between. CDR1 is MNHEY, CDR2 SVGEGT, per germline. CDR3 length: 14 residues. This CDR3 is CASSYFAGSNIQYF. The CDR3 nucleotides read TGTGCCAGCAGTTACTTTGCCGGTAGCAACATTCAGTACTTC.

A word on this clonotype: Since a much larger clone is just one base distant, this may be a read error. This CDR3 fails to terminate in the conserved phenylalanine or tryptophan, so it likely reflects a read error. J is TRBJ2-3 and V is TRBV3-1, with TRBD2 matching 11 bases. The CDR3 spans 16 residues. Germline V gene lookup returns CDR1 LGHDT and CDR2 YNNKEL (reference sequence). The V segment lost 4 bases and the J segment 7 bases; nucleotides outside the gene matches: 10. CDR3 DNA: TGTGCCAGCAGCCTTAAGTTAGCGGGGGGGCTGAATACGCAGTATCTT. Translation gives CASSLKLAGGLNTQYL.

This clonotype was found many times. The rearrangement links TRBV12-3 or TRBV12-4 to TRBJ1-1; 10 bases match TRBD1. The CDR3 length is 15 residues. The ends lost 6 bases at V and 5 bases at J; junction bases unmatched: 9. In DNA, the CDR3 is TGTGCCAGCAGCCCGCGGGACAGGGGCGTAACTGAAGCTTTCTTT. As protein: CASSPRDRGVTEAFF.

The rearrangement joins TRBV7-8 to TRBJ1-3; D uncertain. CDR1 and CDR2 (germline): SGHVS, FQNEAQ. This CDR3 region has 14 residues. V lost 3 bases to trimming and J lost 4 bases, with 10 bases between them. The CDR3 sequence: CASSFSQGGNTIYF. In nucleotides, the CDR3 is TGTGCCAGCAGCTTCAGCCAAGGCGGAAACACCATATATTTT.

The table lists this clonotype with many counts. The chain links TRBV6-5 to TRBJ2-2; 8 bases match TRBD1. CDR3 length equals 16 residues. The germline CDR1 and CDR2 sequences are MNHEY and SVGAGI. After removal of 2 bases from V and 6 bases from J, the junction contained 8 bases not matched to a gene. The chain's CDR3 is CASSYLPPDRAGELFF. As DNA, the CDR3 is TGTGCCAGCAGTTACCTACCCCCGGACAGGGCCGGGGAGCTGTTTTTT.

This clonotype was recorded a few times. This chain joins TRBV20-1 and TRBJ1-2; D is undetermined. Germline V CDR1 and CDR2: DFQATT, SNEGSKA (reference sequence). V lost 2 bases and J lost 8, with 12 bases in between. This CDR3 contains 12 residues. The CDR3 nucleotides read TGCAGTGCTAGAATAGGGAGTGGGGGCTACACCTTC. Translating it yields CSARIGSGGYTF.